One TCR beta chain is described in this entry. Its cognate antigen is unknown. This specimen comes from a study of PD-L1 blockade in urothelial cancer. About the research overall: Researchers looked at the blood 3 weeks (second dose) and 6 weeks after treatment began. The median number of T cells present in blood samples was 141,255. Whole-study findings and limits: Pretreatment clonality of the blood TCR repertoire below the median was predictive of superior survival.

Described time point: pretreatment peripheral blood. The protocol was immunoSEQ multiplex PCR, while the TCRdb copy is restricted to in-frame clones and leaves out a portion. The sample has roughly 67,000 clones, about 90% seen once; the top ten hold 14% to 15%. The CDR3 loop spans 15 amino acids. CDR1 and CDR2 (germline): MNHEY, SMNVEV (reference sequence). The ends were cut back, 5 bases at V and 2 bases at J, with 15 bases in the middle. This clonotype was sampled from a man between 60 and 75 years old with urothelial cancer. V usage is TRBV27 and J usage is TRBJ1-2, with D perhaps matching TRBD1 (6 bases). The sequencing here drew on PBMCs, taken around atezolizumab (anti-PD-L1) treatment. The CDR3 DNA reads TGTGCCAGCAGTGTAGGTGGCACAGGGAACTATGGCTACACCTTC. The encoded protein is CASSVGGTGNYGYTF.